Below are 13 T cell receptor beta chains sequenced from a single sample in a study of blood T cell repertoires in COVID-19. Some clones are missing from TCRdb's copy, which holds only in-frame ones; the method was immunoSEQ multiplex PCR. The repertoire holds roughly 170,000 clones, about four fifths seen once, with less than 4.5% in the top ten. Sample: PBMCs or T cells enriched from blood (not recorded which). These receptors originate from a woman in her forties or fifties in a cohort exposed to, infected with or recovered from COVID-19 (not recorded which).

The CDR3 sequence: CASSKRTGGNAGELFF. In nucleotides, the CDR3 is TGTGCCAGTAGCAAACGGACAGGGGGCAATGCCGGGGAGCTGTTTTTT. V and J are TRBV19 and TRBJ2-2; 11 nucleotides align to TRBD1. This CDR3 comprises 16 residues. The V segment lost 6 bases and the J segment 6 bases; nucleotides outside the gene matches: 9. CDR1 and CDR2 (germline): LNHDA, SQIVND (reference sequence).

In this sample, this clone turned up a few times. The chain combines TRBV7-9 with TRBJ2-1; 9 bases are shared with TRBD1. Germline values: CDR1 SEHNR, CDR2 FQNEAQ (reference sequence). Trimming at V came to 5 bases and at J to 1 base, leaving 0 bases not matched to a gene. CDR3 size: 14 residues. The CDR3 DNA sequence: TGTGCCAGCAGCGGACAGGGGTCCTACAATGAGCAGTTCTTC. This sequence encodes CASSGQGSYNEQFF. The full variable domain, rest sourced from reference TRBV7-9 and TRBJ2-1, is DTGVSQNPRHKITKRGQNVTFRCDPISEHNRLYWYRQTLGQGPEFLTYFQNEAQLEKSRLLSDRFSAERPKGSFSTLEIQRTEQGDSAMYLCASSGQGSYNEQFFGPGTRLTVL.

The chain couples TRBV5-6 to TRBJ2-7, with TRBD1 as a possible D gene (5 bases). V shed 3 bases and J shed 5 bases, with 12 bases lying between them. This CDR3 is built from 13 residues. Germline V gene lookup returns CDR1 SGHDT and CDR2 YYEEEE. The CDR3 reads CASSWGREDEQYF. The CDR3 nucleotides read TGTGCCAGCAGCTGGGGCCGAGAGGACGAGCAGTACTTC.

The rearrangement joins TRBV28 to TRBJ1-2; D remains ambiguous. This CDR3 has 14 residues. Trimming pared 3 bases from V and 5 bases from J, leaving 13 bases between. Germline V gives CDR1 MDHEN, CDR2 SYDVKM. The CDR3 DNA follows: TGTGCCAGCAGTTTTCAGGTCTTCGATTATGGCTACACCTTC. Encoded protein: CASSFQVFDYGYTF.

This sequence joins TRBV5-1 and TRBJ2-2; 7 bases agree with TRBD1. CDR3 size: 15 residues. Germline V gene lookup returns CDR1 SGHRS and CDR2 YFSETQ. The trim removed 4 bases at V and 4 bases at J, leaving 7 bases unmatched. CDR3 coding DNA: TGCGCCAGCAGCACTCGACAGGGCTCCACCGGGGAGCTGTTTTTT. It yields the protein CASSTRQGSTGELFF.

A word on this clone: The junction differs from germline at one of its ends, possibly a read error. The CDR3 reads CASSSASQGRYSSPLHF. In DNA, the CDR3 is TGTGCCAGCAGTTCAGCCTCACAGGGGCGATATAGTTCACCCCTCCACTTT. The genes are TRBV28 and TRBJ1-6; 7 bases match TRBD1. This CDR3 has 17 amino acids. Germline V CDR1 and CDR2: MDHEN, SYDVKM. The full variable domain, in which reference TRBV28 and TRBJ1-6 provide the parts outside the CDR3, is DVKVTQSSRYLVKRTGEKVFLECVQDMDHENMFWYRQDPGLGLRLIYFSYDVKMKEKGDIPEGYSVSREKKERFSLILESASTNQTSMYLCASSSASQGRYSSPLHFGNGTRLTVT.

This clone was seen once. This sequence joins TRBV19 and TRBJ2-1; 12 bases align to TRBD2. CDR1 LNHDA and CDR2 SQIVND come from the germline V gene (reference sequence). After removal of 7 bases from V and 0 bases from J, the junction contained 7 bases not matched to a gene. The CDR3 spans 17 residues. As DNA, the CDR3 is TGTGCCAGTAAAAGGGCTAGCGGGGGGGTCTCCTACAATGAGCAGTTCTTC. Translated, it gives CASKRASGGVSYNEQFF.

The gene calls are TRBV5-1 and TRBJ1-4, with TRBD1 as a possible D gene (6 bases). V gave up 10 bases and J gave up 6 bases, with 16 bases separating them. Germline V CDR1 and CDR2: SGHRS, YFSETQ. The CDR3 length is 13 residues. The CDR3 loop is CAGQDRKYEKLFF. The CDR3 coding sequence is TGCGCCGGACAAGACAGGAAGTATGAAAAACTGTTTTTT.

The gene calls are TRBV30 and TRBJ1-2; D call uncertain. Trimming stripped 8 bases from V and 5 bases from J, with 12 bases between. CDR3 length: 11 amino acids. Germline CDR1 and CDR2: GTSNPN and SVGIG (reference sequence). The DNA for the CDR3 is TGTGCCAGACTAAGAGGGTATGGCTACACCTTC. Amino acids: CARLRGYGYTF. Full variable domain (missing parts from reference TRBV30 and TRBJ1-2): SQTIHQWPATLVQPVGSPLSLECTVEGTSNPNLYWYRQAAGRGLQLLFYSVGIGQISSEVPQNLSASRPQDRQFILSSKKLLLSDSGFYLCARLRGYGYTFGSGTRLTVV.

This clone came up once. Written as DNA, the CDR3 is TGTGCCTCTGCCGGGGACAGAGCTAACACCGGGGAGCTGTTTTTT. This sequence encodes CASAGDRANTGELFF. V usage is TRBV10-3 and J usage is TRBJ2-2; 7 nucleotides match TRBD1. The CDR3 contains 15 residues. J gave up 2 bases and V 11 bases, and 11 bases lay outside the gene matches. Germline V lookup: CDR1 ENHRY, CDR2 SYGVKD.

In DNA, the CDR3 is TGTGCCAGCAGTGTTTTAGCGGGAGGCGCGCAAGAGACCCAGTACTTC. Translated: CASSVLAGGAQETQYF. The chain is built from TRBV2 and TRBJ2-5, with 10 bases matching TRBD2. This CDR3 region has 16 residues. Germline V lookup: CDR1 SNHLY, CDR2 FYNNEI. V lost 4 bases to trimming and J lost 2 bases; unmatched junction nucleotides: 7.

The chain couples TRBV28 to TRBJ2-7; 9 bases align to TRBD1. The V gene's germline CDR1 is MDHEN and CDR2 SYDVKM. V lost 3 bases and J lost 2; bases outside the gene matches: 2. This CDR3 region has 14 residues. For the CDR3, the DNA is TGTGCCAGCAGTTTGACAGGGGGAGCCTACGAGCAGTACTTC. Its protein product is CASSLTGGAYEQYF.

The chain is built from TRBV2 and TRBJ1-5; D gene ambiguous. Germline loops: CDR1 SNHLY, CDR2 FYNNEI. This CDR3 spans 13 amino acids. The ends were cut back, 5 bases at V and 4 bases at J, with 9 bases in the middle. The CDR3: CASSLQLNQPQHF. CDR3 bases: TGTGCCAGCAGTCTACAGCTTAATCAGCCCCAGCATTTT.